A single sample gave rise to the 19 T cell receptor beta chains below, sequenced in a study of blood T cell repertoires in COVID-19. Sequenced by immunoSEQ multiplex PCR; TCRdb stores in-frame clones only, minus some. The table includes 150,000 to 200,000 clones, about four fifths detected once. The sample was peripheral blood. The receptors stem from a young man with active or convalescent COVID-19.

The chain uses TRBV5-1 and TRBJ2-5; TRBD1 aligns across 8 bases. The CDR3 has 17 amino acids. With 0 bases clipped from V and 5 bases from J, the junction kept 12 bases outside the gene matches. From germline, CDR1 is SGHRS and CDR2 YFSETQ. Here the CDR3 reads CASSLEAPGGALETQYF. CDR3 DNA: TGCGCCAGCAGCTTGGAGGCCCCAGGGGGCGCTTTGGAGACCCAGTACTTC.

V usage is TRBV4-1 and J usage is TRBJ1-5; 7 nucleotides match TRBD1. CDR1 and CDR2 from the germline V gene are MGHRA and YSYEKL. CDR3 length equals 18 residues. With V trimmed by 4 bases and J by 1 base, 13 bases remained unmatched. The CDR3 reads CASSLEGTVGGSNQPQHF. CDR3 bases: TGCGCCAGCAGCCTAGAGGGGACAGTTGGAGGGAGCAATCAGCCCCAGCATTTT.

The V and J genes are TRBV12-5 and TRBJ1-5; TRBD1 matches 11 bases. The CDR3 contains 15 residues. J was trimmed by 4 bases and V by 4 bases; bases with no gene match: 3. Germline assignment: CDR1 LGHNT and CDR2 FRNRAP. CDR3 loop: CASGYGQGANQPQHF. In DNA, the CDR3 is TGTGCTAGTGGTTACGGACAGGGGGCAAATCAGCCCCAGCATTTT.

The genes are TRBV7-3 and TRBJ2-3, with D possibly being TRBD2 (5 bases). This CDR3 contains 14 residues. Per the germline V gene, CDR1 is SGHTA and CDR2 is FQGTGA. Trimming cost V 4 bases and J 0 bases, with 8 bases left between them. For the CDR3, the DNA is TGTGCCAGCAGCTCCGGACTGAGCACAGATACGCAGTATTTT. It encodes CASSSGLSTDTQYF.

This clone was counted between two and nine times. The chain recombines TRBV6-5 with TRBJ1-1, with 9 bases matching TRBD1. The CDR3 runs to 16 residues. Germline V gives CDR1 MNHEY, CDR2 SVGAGI. Trimming at V came to 2 bases and at J to 5 bases, leaving 9 bases not matched to a gene. In DNA, the CDR3 is TGTGCCAGCAGTTACGGACAGGGGAACGCGGGAACTGAAGCTTTCTTT. This sequence encodes CASSYGQGNAGTEAFF.

The chain couples TRBV5-1 to TRBJ2-7; 7 bases are a match to TRBD2. Germline lookup yields CDR1 SGHRS and CDR2 YFSETQ. Germline trimming cut 0 bases from V and 2 bases from J; bases unmatched to any gene: 5. CDR3 length equals 15 residues. The CDR3 loop reads CASSLGSSGTYEQYF. DNA of the CDR3: TGCGCCAGCAGCTTGGGGTCTAGCGGCACCTACGAGCAGTACTTC.

V is TRBV28 and J is TRBJ1-2, with D unclear. V lost 6 bases, J lost 5 bases, and 7 bases lay in between. Germline V CDR1 and CDR2: MDHEN, SYDVKM. The CDR3 is 11 residues long. CDR3 sequence: CASRSNYGYTF. Written as DNA, the CDR3 is TGTGCCAGCAGGTCAAATTATGGCTACACCTTC.

The J gene is TRBJ2-7, the V gene TRBV3-1 (or the pseudogene TRBV3-2); TRBD1 agrees at 8 bases. The CDR3 length is 14 residues. CDR1 LGHDT and CDR2 YNNKEL come from the germline V gene (reference sequence). The junction had 4 bases not matched to a gene; V was cut back by 3 bases and J by 3 bases. DNA of the CDR3: TGTGCCAGCAGCCATTTGGACAGGGTCTACGAGCAGTACTTC. It encodes CASSHLDRVYEQYF.

V gene TRBV5-1 combines with J gene TRBJ1-1, with D tentatively TRBD1 (5 bases). Trimming took off 0 bases at V and 1 base at J, with 7 bases between the two ends. The CDR3 length is 14 residues. The germline V gene has CDR1 SGHRS and CDR2 YFSETQ. CDR3 residues: CASSLATGNTEAFF. CDR3 DNA: TGCGCCAGCAGCTTGGCTACAGGGAACACTGAAGCTTTCTTT.

The rearrangement joins TRBV15 to TRBJ2-3, with 7 bases lining up with TRBD1. The CDR3 runs 18 residues. Germline CDR1 reads LNHNV; CDR2 reads YYDKDF (reference sequence). After removal of 3 bases from V and 3 bases from J, the junction contained 15 bases not matched to a gene. For the CDR3, the DNA is TGTGCCACCAGCAGCCCCTCCGGGACAGTCGCTGAAACAGATACGCAGTATTTT. Its protein is CATSSPSGTVAETDTQYF. The variable domain in full, with the rest retrieved from reference TRBV15 and TRBJ2-3, is DAMVIQNPRYQVTQFGKPVTLSCSQTLNHNVMYWYQQKSSQAPKLLFHYYDKDFNNEADTPDNFQSRRPNTSFCFLDIRSPGLGDTAMYLCATSSPSGTVAETDTQYFGPGTRLTVL.

The chain joins TRBV25-1 to TRBJ2-3; a weak D match, TRBD2 (6 bases). Germline assignment: CDR1 MGHDK and CDR2 SYGVNS. Trimming removed 8 bases from V and 2 bases from J, with 14 bases in between. The CDR3 runs to 14 residues. CDR3 region: CASSTWGVTDTQYF. The DNA for the CDR3 is TGTGCCAGCTCAACCTGGGGGGTCACAGATACGCAGTATTTT.

The chain joins TRBV7-3 to TRBJ2-1, with TRBD2 identical over 7 bases. Germline CDR1 and CDR2: SGHTA and FQGTGA. Germline trimming cut 0 bases from V and 5 bases from J; bases unmatched to any gene: 10. This CDR3 contains 17 residues. CDR3 amino acids: CASSLTRGGLADNEQFF. In DNA form, the CDR3 reads TGTGCCAGCAGCTTAACGAGGGGAGGGCTAGCGGACAATGAGCAGTTCTTC.

V is TRBV3-1 (or the pseudogene TRBV3-2) and J is TRBJ1-1; D is possibly TRBD1 (6 bases). The CDR3 is 14 residues long. From germline, CDR1 is LGHDT and CDR2 YNNKEL (reference sequence). The ends were cut back, 1 base at V and 5 bases at J, with 11 bases in the middle. CDR3 sequence reads: CASSQAAGETEAFF. DNA of the CDR3: TGTGCCAGCAGCCAAGCGGCAGGGGAGACTGAAGCTTTCTTT.

This rearrangement joins TRBV12-5 to TRBJ2-3; D is possibly TRBD2 (7 bases). The CDR3 is 18 residues long. The germline V gene encodes CDR1 LGHNT and CDR2 FRNRAP. Deletions cut 4 bases from V and 0 bases from J, with 20 bases between. The CDR3: CASGSHLLGGASTDTQYF. The CDR3 coding sequence is TGTGCTAGTGGTTCTCACCTGTTGGGGGGGGCAAGCACAGATACGCAGTATTTT. The full variable domain, rest sourced from reference TRBV12-5 and TRBJ2-3, is DARVTQTPRHKVTEMGQEVTMRCQPILGHNTVFWYRQTMMQGLELLAYFRNRAPLDDSGMPKDRFSAEMPDATLATLKIQPSEPRDSAVYFCASGSHLLGGASTDTQYFGPGTRLTVL.

The V and J genes are TRBV18 and TRBJ2-3; 8 positions match TRBD2. Trimming removed 4 bases from V and 0 bases from J; junction bases left unmatched: 3. The CDR3 contains 15 residues. Germline assignment: CDR1 KGHSH and CDR2 LQKENI. The CDR3 loop is CASSQRGTSTDTQYF. In DNA form, the CDR3 reads TGTGCCAGCTCACAGCGGGGGACTAGCACAGATACGCAGTATTTT.

The V gene is TRBV18, the J gene TRBJ2-7; 9 bases are shared with TRBD1. CDR3 length: 14 residues. Trimming took 2 bases from V and 2 from J; bases not matched to a gene: 1. The V gene's germline CDR1 is KGHSH and CDR2 LQKENI. CDR3 in amino acids: CASSPDRGAYEQYF. Written as DNA, the CDR3 is TGTGCCAGCTCACCAGACAGGGGGGCCTACGAGCAGTACTTC.

V gene TRBV2 combines with J gene TRBJ1-3; D is uncertain. Germline V gene sequence: CDR1 SNHLY, CDR2 FYNNEI. CDR3 length equals 15 residues. V was trimmed by 6 bases and J by 3 bases, leaving 15 bases between them. As DNA, the CDR3 is TGTGCCAGCAGAGCCGGGTTTCCTTTTGGAAACACCATATATTTT. Amino acids: CASRAGFPFGNTIYF.

The chain employs TRBV18 and TRBJ1-5; a possible D gene is TRBD1 (6 bases). Deletions cut 2 bases from V and 7 bases from J, with 12 bases between. Germline CDR1 reads KGHSH; CDR2 reads LQKENI. This CDR3 spans 14 amino acids. The CDR3 here is CASSPAGGEQPQHF. In nucleotides, the CDR3 is TGTGCCAGCTCACCAGCGGGGGGCGAGCAGCCCCAGCATTTT. The full variable domain, rest sourced from reference TRBV18 and TRBJ1-5, is NAGVMQNPRHLVRRRGQEARLRCSPMKGHSHVYWYRQLPEEGLKFMVYLQKENIIDESGMPKERFSAEFPKEGPSILRIQQVVRGDSAAYFCASSPAGGEQPQHFGDGTRLSIL.

The chain has TRBV11-2 and TRBJ2-3; maybe TRBD2 (7 bases). Germline V gene data show CDR1 as SGHAT and CDR2 as FQNNGV. CDR3 size: 16 residues. With 2 bases removed from V and 2 bases from J, the gap between germline ends came to 14 bases. The CDR3 DNA reads TGTGCCAGCAGCTTATTGAGGGGGGGGACCACAGATACGCAGTATTTT. Its protein is CASSLLRGGTTDTQYF.